Presented here are 10 T cell receptor beta chains from one specimen sequenced in a study of T cell repertoires in cytomegalovirus infection. One entry per CDR3 protein results from TCRdb running MiXCR on the reads. Counted here are about 330,000 distinct CDR3 sequences, just under 35% occurring once; the ten biggest clones make up roughly 13%. These receptors have no known antigen. The sample here was cultured PBMCs, taken from culture after CMV antigen stimulation. These receptors all come from a human donor in good health (CMV status not recorded). Some clones in this sample may be carry-over from other donors' samples.

This clonotype was picked up a small number of times. CDR3 sequence reads: CASSLGGSNRIRARDIQYF. CDR3 DNA: TGTGCCAGCAGCTTGGGTGGGAGCAATCGGATTCGGGCAAGGGACATTCAGTACTTC. This chain uses TRBV7-9 with TRBJ2-4; the D gene is possibly TRBD2 (5 bases). The CDR3 length is 19 residues. The germline V gene has CDR1 SEHNR and CDR2 FQNEAQ (reference sequence). The germline V and J ends were trimmed by 3 bases and 8 bases, with 29 bases remaining between them.

The chain employs TRBV7-9 and TRBJ2-1; 9 positions agree with TRBD2. The CDR3 is made up of 16 amino acids. Germline loops: CDR1 SEHNR, CDR2 FQNEAQ (reference sequence). Germline trimming cut 5 bases from V and 8 bases from J; bases unmatched to any gene: 13. The CDR3 DNA is TGTGCCAGCAGCATCAGGCTAGCGGGAAGTCGGGATGAGCAGTTCTTC. The encoded protein is CASSIRLAGSRDEQFF.

This clonotype was counted ten times or more. This rearrangement joins TRBV6-1 to TRBJ1-5; 7 nucleotides line up with TRBD1. Germline loops: CDR1 MNHNS, CDR2 SASEGT. Trimming cost V 4 bases and J 0 bases; bases outside gene matches: 6. This CDR3 is 16 amino acids long. CDR3 DNA: TGTGCCAGCAGTGCCTGGACAGGCGGTAGCAATCAGCCCCAGCATTTT. Translation gives CASSAWTGGSNQPQHF.

The CDR3 DNA reads as TGTGCCAGCAGCCACGGGTCAAACTATCAGCCCCAGCATTTT. This sequence encodes CASSHGSNYQPQHF. The chain couples TRBV7-2 to TRBJ1-5; no firm D call. This CDR3 is built from 14 residues. Germline lookup yields CDR1 SGHTA and CDR2 FQGNSA. V was pared by 5 bases and J by 5 bases, with 13 bases between.

The chain recombines TRBV12-3 or TRBV12-4 with TRBJ2-3; no definite D call. The germline V and J ends were trimmed by 2 bases and 2 bases, with 11 bases remaining between them. This CDR3 has 15 residues. This CDR3 reads CASSLSRHSTDTQYF. CDR3 bases: TGTGCCAGCAGTTTATCACGTCACTCCACAGATACGCAGTATTTT.

This chain joins TRBV28 and TRBJ2-1, with D possibly being TRBD1 (5 bases). Germline loops: CDR1 MDHEN, CDR2 SYDVKM. The CDR3 contains 15 residues. The V and J ends lost 5 bases and 7 bases respectively, with 18 bases between them. In DNA, the CDR3 is TGTGCCAGCAGTCCAGGATACACCTCAGGGAATGAGCAGTTCTTC. Amino acids: CASSPGYTSGNEQFF. Combining the CDR3 with reference TRBV28 and TRBJ2-1 gives the whole variable domain DVKVTQSSRYLVKRTGEKVFLECVQDMDHENMFWYRQDPGLGLRLIYFSYDVKMKEKGDIPEGYSVSREKKERFSLILESASTNQTSMYLCASSPGYTSGNEQFFGPGTRLTVL.

About this clonotype itself: This may stem from a read error, because a much larger clone lies one nucleotide away. The chain uses TRBV7-2 and TRBJ2-3; TRBD2 might be the D (6 bases). Germline V gene data show CDR1 as SGHTA and CDR2 as FQGNSA. The CDR3 spans 14 residues. CDR3 sequence: CASSLDRGSDTRYF. The CDR3 nucleotides read TGTGCCAGCAGCCTAGATCGGGGGAGTGATACGCGGTATTTT.

This clonotype was picked up many times. The CDR3 is CASRPSLGDTQYF. CDR3 sequence (DNA): TGTGCCAGCAGGCCTTCATTGGGGGATACGCAGTATTTT. The rearrangement uses TRBV4-2 and TRBJ2-3; no clear D. The CDR3 length is 13 residues. CDR1 is LGHNA and CDR2 is YNFKEQ in the germline V gene. Trimming stripped 6 bases from V and 6 bases from J, with 13 bases between.

The chain is built from TRBV20-1 and TRBJ2-1; 9 bases align to TRBD2. Germline CDR1 DFQATT, CDR2 SNEGSKA (reference sequence). V was pared by 2 bases and J by 5 bases, with 10 bases of the junction left unmatched. The CDR3 sequence is 16 residues long. In DNA, the CDR3 is TGCAGTGCTAGACTGATACTAGCGGGCGATCACAATGAGCAGTTCTTC. Amino acid sequence: CSARLILAGDHNEQFF.

This clonotype has only a few counts. The chain has TRBV11-2 and TRBJ2-1; D possibly corresponds to TRBD2 (6 bases). Trimming cost V 0 bases and J 10 bases, with 10 bases left between them. The CDR3 is 13 amino acids. Germline V lookup: CDR1 SGHAT, CDR2 FQNNGV. CDR3 DNA: TGTGCCAGCAGCTTAGACACGGGACTCGAGCAGTTCTTC. Translation: CASSLDTGLEQFF.